Below are 25 T cell receptor beta chains sequenced from a single sample in a study of blood T cell repertoires in COVID-19. The repertoire was sequenced with immunoSEQ multiplex PCR; TCRdb's copy has only in-frame clones and lacks some. This table has 250,000 to 300,000 clones, 65% to 85% appearing once. The sequenced sample was PBMCs or T cells enriched from blood (not recorded which). All receptors come from a man aged 50 to 60 who had recovered from COVID-19.

The chain has TRBV7-9 and TRBJ2-1; 11 bases are shared with TRBD2. The length of the CDR3 is 18 residues. Trimming took 1 base from V and 5 from J; bases not matched to a gene: 10. Germline V CDR1 and CDR2: SEHNR, FQNEAQ (reference sequence). The CDR3 reads CASSLGVGTSGVHNEQFF. As DNA, the CDR3 is TGTGCCAGCAGCTTAGGGGTAGGGACTAGCGGAGTTCACAATGAGCAGTTCTTC.

This sequence joins TRBV7-9 and TRBJ1-1; D possibly corresponds to TRBD1 (5 bases). V lost 6 bases and J 6 bases, leaving 20 bases between the germline ends. The germline CDR1 and CDR2 sequences are SEHNR and FQNEAQ (reference sequence). This CDR3 spans 15 amino acids. CDR3 loop: CASSNQGGMSSEAFF. The CDR3 DNA is TGTGCCAGCAGTAACCAGGGAGGTATGAGCTCTGAAGCTTTCTTT.

This clone was detected a few times. This chain connects TRBV7-6 to TRBJ1-5, with a weak D call TRBD1 (5 bases). Germline CDR1 is SGHVS and CDR2 is FNYEAQ. V was shortened by 1 base and J by 2 bases, with 6 bases between the two germline ends. The CDR3 runs to 14 residues. The chain's CDR3 is CASSLEQGNQPQHF. CDR3 bases: TGTGCCAGCAGCTTAGAACAGGGCAATCAGCCCCAGCATTTT.

V and J are TRBV15 and TRBJ2-6, with 7 bases identical to TRBD2. This CDR3 contains 19 residues. CDR1 LNHNV and CDR2 YYDKDF come from the germline V gene (reference sequence). Germline trimming cut 0 bases from V and 4 bases from J; bases unmatched to any gene: 12. CDR3 in amino acids: CATSRDPAGVIAGANVLTF. CDR3 nucleotides: TGTGCCACCAGCAGAGATCCGGCGGGAGTGATAGCGGGGGCCAACGTCCTGACTTTC. Full variable domain (outside the CDR3, taken from reference TRBV15 and TRBJ2-6): DAMVIQNPRYQVTQFGKPVTLSCSQTLNHNVMYWYQQKSSQAPKLLFHYYDKDFNNEADTPDNFQSRRPNTSFCFLDIRSPGLGDTAMYLCATSRDPAGVIAGANVLTFGAGSRLTVL.

The V call is TRBV6-5, the J call TRBJ1-1; D is unresolved. CDR1 MNHEY and CDR2 SVGAGI come from the germline V gene. The CDR3 has 13 amino acids. V lost 6 bases and J lost 2, with 10 bases in between. In DNA, the CDR3 is TGTGCCAGCAGGCTCGGTGTAAACACTGAAGCTTTCTTT. Its protein product is CASRLGVNTEAFF.

This sequence joins TRBV4-2 and TRBJ1-5; maybe TRBD1 (6 bases). Trimming took 0 bases from V and 7 from J, leaving 13 bases between them. The CDR3 extends over 15 amino acids. Germline V lookup: CDR1 LGHNA, CDR2 YNFKEQ. The CDR3, as DNA: TGTGCCAGCAGCCAAGATAGGGGGAGTAGGCAGCCCCAGCATTTT. This sequence encodes CASSQDRGSRQPQHF.

The V and J genes are TRBV11-3 and TRBJ2-5, with D hard to call. V was clipped by 1 base and J by 9 bases, with 12 bases between them. The germline V gene encodes CDR1 SGHNT and CDR2 YENEEA. CDR3 length: 13 amino acids. In DNA, the CDR3 is TGTGCCAGCAGCTTAGTATGGCTTGCGGCCCAGTACTTC. Translation gives CASSLVWLAAQYF.

This clone was detected many times. The V gene is TRBV7-3, the J gene TRBJ2-2; 8 bases agree with TRBD2. This CDR3 has 16 amino acids. Germline CDR1 is SGHTA and CDR2 is FQGTGA. J lost 2 bases, V lost 8 bases, and 10 bases had no gene match. CDR3 residues: CASSPSRGDNTGELFF. DNA of the CDR3: TGTGCCAGCTCCCCGTCGCGGGGGGATAACACCGGGGAGCTGTTTTTT.

This chain joins TRBV20-1 and TRBJ1-1; tentative D call: TRBD1 (6 bases). CDR1 DFQATT and CDR2 SNEGSKA come from the germline V gene (reference sequence). This CDR3 has 11 residues. V was shortened by 0 bases and J by 11 bases, with 10 bases between the two germline ends. The chain's CDR3 is CSAREGHGAFF. CDR3 DNA: TGCAGTGCTAGAGAGGGACACGGCGCTTTCTTT.

The rearrangement joins TRBV7-8 to TRBJ2-5, with D uncertain. The CDR3 consists of 12 residues. The V gene's germline CDR1 is SGHVS and CDR2 FQNEAQ. The V end was cut by 0 bases, the J end by 5 bases, with 4 bases between. The CDR3 spells CASSLARETQYF. The DNA of the CDR3 is TGTGCCAGCAGCTTAGCACGGGAGACCCAGTACTTC.

This chain connects TRBV6-4 to TRBJ2-1; D gene ambiguous. This CDR3 spans 14 amino acids. Germline CDR1 and CDR2: MRHNA and SNTAGT. The V and J ends lost 4 bases and 0 bases respectively, with 7 bases between them. The CDR3 region has the DNA TGTGCCAGCAGTGCAAGCGCCTCCTACAATGAGCAGTTCTTC. This sequence encodes CASSASASYNEQFF.

This sequence joins TRBV5-4 and TRBJ1-2; 7 bases match TRBD1. Looked up from germline, CDR1 is SGHNT and CDR2 is YYREEE (reference sequence). CDR3 size: 14 residues. V lost 4 bases, J lost 4 bases, and 7 bases stayed unmatched. In nucleotides, the CDR3 is TGTGCCAGCAGCAGAAGGGACAGCACCTATGGCTACACCTTC. It yields the protein CASSRRDSTYGYTF.

The chain uses TRBV28 and TRBJ2-3, with TRBD2 identical over 8 bases. The CDR3 loop spans 17 amino acids. Trimming removed 5 bases from V and 6 bases from J; junction bases left unmatched: 16. CDR1 is MDHEN and CDR2 is SYDVKM in the germline V gene. The DNA for the CDR3 is TGTGCCAGCAGTCCGCCCTCCGGGAGGGCCGTGGGGGATACGCAGTATTTT. It specifies CASSPPSGRAVGDTQYF.

This chain uses TRBV11-3 with TRBJ1-1; no definite D call. Trimming pared 2 bases from V and 6 bases from J, leaving 13 bases between. Germline V gene data show CDR1 as SGHNT and CDR2 as YENEEA. The CDR3 consists of 14 residues. The CDR3 coding sequence is TGTGCCAGCAGCTTACTAGGCGTCGGGGCTGAAGCTTTCTTT. Protein: CASSLLGVGAEAFF.

V and J are TRBV5-4 and TRBJ2-5; 9 bases are shared with TRBD2. The CDR3 is made up of 16 amino acids. In germline, CDR1 is SGHNT, CDR2 YYREEE (reference sequence). Losses at the gene ends were 4 bases for V and 0 bases for J; bases not matched to a gene: 7. CDR3 in DNA: TGTGCCAGCAGCCCAACTAGCGGGTCGTACCAAGAGACCCAGTACTTC. This translates into CASSPTSGSYQETQYF.

This rearrangement joins TRBV6-1 to TRBJ1-3, with 7 positions matching TRBD1. The junction had 6 bases not matched to a gene; V was cut back by 4 bases and J by 0 bases. The CDR3 extends over 16 amino acids. Per the germline V gene, CDR1 is MNHNS and CDR2 is SASEGT. CDR3 bases: TGTGCCAGCAGTGTGAACAGGGGAGGCTCTGGAAACACCATATATTTT. As protein: CASSVNRGGSGNTIYF.

V usage is TRBV7-8 and J usage is TRBJ1-1, with 7 bases identical to TRBD1. V gave up 5 bases and J gave up 2 bases; unmatched junction bases: 8. The germline V gene has CDR1 SGHVS and CDR2 FQNEAQ. This CDR3 is built from 15 residues. CDR3 nucleotides: TGTGCCAGCAGCCCATTAACAGGGGTAAACACTGAAGCTTTCTTT. This translates into CASSPLTGVNTEAFF.

This chain joins TRBV7-8 and TRBJ1-4; a possible D gene is TRBD1 (6 bases). Trimming removed 1 base from V and 14 bases from J, with 14 bases in between. CDR3 length equals 13 residues. Germline CDR1 is SGHVS and CDR2 is FQNEAQ. DNA for the CDR3: TGTGCCAGCAGCTTAGACAGGGCGCAAGGCCTGTTTTTT. This encodes CASSLDRAQGLFF.

V and J are TRBV12-5 and TRBJ1-5; D is possibly TRBD1 (6 bases). Germline CDR1 and CDR2: LGHNT and FRNRAP. This CDR3 is built from 16 residues. The V gene lost 7 bases and the J gene lost 0 bases, with 16 bases spanning the gap. The CDR3 DNA sequence: TGTGCTAGTGTCCCGGGGGGCTCCTATAGCAATCAGCCCCAGCATTTT. Its protein is CASVPGGSYSNQPQHF.

The V gene is TRBV27, the J gene TRBJ2-4; D is possibly TRBD1 (6 bases). The length of the CDR3 is 16 residues. V lost 6 bases, J lost 0 bases, and 15 bases lay in between. Germline V gene lookup returns CDR1 MNHEY and CDR2 SMNVEV (reference sequence). CDR3 loop: CASSQTGTTAKNIQYF. The CDR3 DNA sequence: TGTGCCAGCAGCCAAACCGGGACAACAGCCAAAAACATTCAGTACTTC.

This sequence joins TRBV5-1 and TRBJ1-2, with TRBD1 as a possible D gene (6 bases). Per the germline V gene, CDR1 is SGHRS and CDR2 is YFSETQ. Trimming left V 4 bases short and J 0 bases short, with 19 bases between. The length of the CDR3 is 17 residues. CDR3 amino acids: CASSPIMLGQTNYGYTF. The CDR3 coding sequence is TGCGCCAGCAGCCCGATTATGTTAGGACAGACTAACTATGGCTACACCTTC. Full variable domain (missing parts from reference TRBV5-1 and TRBJ1-2): KAGVTQTPRYLIKTRGQQVTLSCSPISGHRSVSWYQQTPGQGLQFLFEYFSETQRNKGNFPGRFSGRQFSNSRSEMNVSTLELGDSALYLCASSPIMLGQTNYGYTFGSGTRLTVV.

This chain connects TRBV4-2 to TRBJ1-1, with 9 positions matching TRBD1. From germline, CDR1 is LGHNA and CDR2 YNFKEQ. Trimming cost V 0 bases and J 4 bases; bases outside gene matches: 6. The CDR3 is 16 amino acids. CDR3 DNA: TGTGCCAGCAGCCAAGATCTCACAGGGGGCGTCACTGAAGCTTTCTTT. Its translation: CASSQDLTGGVTEAFF.

The chain links TRBV7-2 to TRBJ1-1; TRBD1 matches 8 bases. This CDR3 has 13 amino acids. Per germline, CDR1 SGHTA and CDR2 FQGNSA. Trimming took 10 bases from V and 8 from J; bases not matched to a gene: 12. This CDR3 is CATLQGGRAEAFF. In DNA, the CDR3 is TGTGCCACCCTACAGGGGGGGCGGGCCGAAGCTTTCTTT.

V gene TRBV27 combines with J gene TRBJ2-7; a weak D match, TRBD2 (6 bases). The V gene lost 5 bases and the J gene lost 10 bases, with 18 bases spanning the gap. This CDR3 contains 13 residues. Germline assignment: CDR1 MNHEY and CDR2 SMNVEV (reference sequence). The DNA of the CDR3 is TGTGCCAGCAGTCTCCTGGGCCTAGCGAATCAGTACTTC. The encoded protein is CASSLLGLANQYF.

CDR3 in DNA: TGTGCCAGCAGCTTCTCGCCCGGGACAGGGTTGTTTGGCGAGCAGTTCTTC. This translates into CASSFSPGTGLFGEQFF. This chain links TRBV7-8 with TRBJ2-1; 9 bases map to TRBD1. The CDR3 runs to 17 residues. V lost 3 bases and J lost 10; bases outside the gene matches: 16. Germline CDR1 SGHVS, CDR2 FQNEAQ.